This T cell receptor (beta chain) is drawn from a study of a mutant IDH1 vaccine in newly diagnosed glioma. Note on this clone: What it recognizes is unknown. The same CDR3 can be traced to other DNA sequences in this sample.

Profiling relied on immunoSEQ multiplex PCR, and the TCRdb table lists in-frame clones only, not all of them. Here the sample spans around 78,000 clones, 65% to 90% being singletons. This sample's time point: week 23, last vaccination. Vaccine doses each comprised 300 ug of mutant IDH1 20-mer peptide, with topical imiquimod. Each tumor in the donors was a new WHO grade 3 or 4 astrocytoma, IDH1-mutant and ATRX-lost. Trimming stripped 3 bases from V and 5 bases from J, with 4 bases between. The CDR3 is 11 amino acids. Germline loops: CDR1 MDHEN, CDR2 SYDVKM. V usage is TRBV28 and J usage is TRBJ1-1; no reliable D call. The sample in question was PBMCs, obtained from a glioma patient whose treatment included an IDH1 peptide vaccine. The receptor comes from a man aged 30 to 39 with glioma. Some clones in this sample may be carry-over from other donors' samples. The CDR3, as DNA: TGTGCCAGCAGTTTCGGGACTGAAGCTTTCTTT. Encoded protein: CASSFGTEAFF.